Below, 26 T cell receptor beta chains from the same sample are listed, as sequenced in a study of early T cells in non-severe SARS-CoV-2 infection. TCRdb re-called the 5' RACE reads through MiXCR, storing one row per CDR3 protein. The sample holds under 60,000 distinct CDR3 sequences, around 5.2% seen once. What was sequenced was whole blood. The receptors here all came from an adult who was a healthcare worker with PCR-confirmed SARS-CoV-2 infection or an uninfected control (not recorded which).

The chain recombines TRBV4-1 with TRBJ2-7, with 10 bases identical to TRBD2. The CDR3 sequence is 16 residues long. The V gene end was trimmed by 4 bases and the J gene end by 7 bases; junction bases not matched to a gene: 13. Germline V lookup: CDR1 MGHRA, CDR2 YSYEKL. The CDR3: CASSPTAGTSVREQYF. The CDR3 DNA reads TGCGCCAGCAGCCCCACTGCCGGGACTAGCGTGCGGGAGCAGTACTTC.

This clonotype came up many times. The CDR3 DNA sequence: TGCAGCGTTGGTCGACAGGGACCCTACGAGCAGTACTTC. Protein product: CSVGRQGPYEQYF. The chain uses TRBV29-1 and TRBJ2-7, with TRBD1 identical over 7 bases. The V segment lost 4 bases and the J segment 2 bases; nucleotides outside the gene matches: 5. This CDR3 is 13 amino acids long. CDR1 is SQVTM, CDR2 ANQGSEA, per germline.

This clonotype was observed many times. The chain has TRBV5-1 and TRBJ1-2; TRBD1 agrees at 9 bases. The CDR3 length is 14 residues. CDR1 and CDR2 (germline): SGHRS, YFSETQ. J lost 7 bases, V lost 7 bases, and 11 bases had no gene match. CDR3 in DNA: TGCGCCAGCGGAACCGGGACAGGGTTTGGTGGCTACACCTTC. Its translation is CASGTGTGFGGYTF.

The CDR3 DNA is TGTGCCAGCACCCGGGGACAGGGGGCAGGAGATACGCAGTATTTT. Its translation: CASTRGQGAGDTQYF. V is TRBV9 and J is TRBJ2-3, with TRBD1 matching 12 bases. Per the germline V gene, CDR1 is SGDLS and CDR2 is YYNGEE. V trimming: 6 bases; J trimming: 5 bases; junction bases outside the gene matches: 7. The CDR3 sequence is 15 residues long.

This chain links TRBV29-1 with TRBJ2-7, with a tentative D call TRBD1 (6 bases). Germline-derived CDR1 and CDR2 are SQVTM and ANQGSEA. This CDR3 region has 11 residues. The V end was cut by 6 bases, the J end by 3 bases, with 9 bases between. The CDR3: CSVTGDYEQYF. CDR3 sequence (DNA): TGCAGCGTGACAGGAGACTACGAGCAGTACTTC.

Only a few counts were recorded for this clonotype. The V gene is TRBV7-9, the J gene TRBJ2-1; D gene ambiguous. V lost 7 bases, J lost 6 bases, and 19 bases lay in between. The CDR3 totals 15 residues. CDR1 and CDR2 from the germline V gene are SEHNR and FQNEAQ (reference sequence). CDR3 nucleotide sequence: TGTGCCAGCATCCATAGAGCGCGCGTGGGCAATGAGCAGTTCTTC. This gives the protein CASIHRARVGNEQFF.

This clonotype has ten or more counts. The chain combines TRBV7-2 with TRBJ2-7; the D call may be TRBD1 or TRBD2 (5 bases each). The CDR3 has 15 amino acids. CDR1 is SGHTA, CDR2 FQGNSA, per germline. Trimming left V 1 base short and J 7 bases short, with 17 bases between. The CDR3 loop reads CASSLGGRSFGEQYF. DNA for the CDR3: TGTGCCAGCAGCTTAGGGGGACGGAGTTTCGGGGAGCAGTACTTC.

This clonotype was seen more than once but under ten times. The chain recombines TRBV20-1 with TRBJ2-3; D gene unclear. The CDR3 extends over 13 amino acids. Trimming took 1 base from V and 2 from J, leaving 7 bases between them. Germline lookup yields CDR1 DFQATT and CDR2 SNEGSKA (reference sequence). The CDR3 DNA follows: TGCAGTGCTAGAGCTACAACCACAGATACGCAGTATTTT. Protein sequence: CSARATTTDTQYF.

This clonotype was recorded many times. The chain is built from TRBV20-1 and TRBJ2-1, with TRBD2 matching 12 bases. Germline CDR1 is DFQATT and CDR2 is SNEGSKA (reference sequence). Trimming at V came to 0 bases and at J to 7 bases, leaving 7 bases not matched to a gene. The CDR3 extends over 16 amino acids. The CDR3 nucleotides are TGCAGTGCTAGAGATGGGGCTAGCGGGAGGGAAAATGAGCAGTTCTTC. This translates into CSARDGASGRENEQFF.

This clonotype was detected only a few times. This chain joins TRBV5-1 and TRBJ1-4; D remains ambiguous. The germline V gene encodes CDR1 SGHRS and CDR2 YFSETQ. Deletions cut 6 bases from V and 2 bases from J, with 14 bases between. The CDR3 extends over 15 amino acids. CDR3 nucleotides: TGCGCCAGCACCCCCGGCCGTGGGACTAATGAAAAACTGTTTTTT. Its protein product is CASTPGRGTNEKLFF.

This clonotype was observed many times. The chain links TRBV7-8 to TRBJ2-7; D may be TRBD2 (6 bases). V was clipped by 4 bases and J by 6 bases, with 10 bases between them. Per the germline V gene, CDR1 is SGHVS and CDR2 is FQNEAQ. The CDR3 length is 12 residues. The CDR3 sequence: CASSSGLAEQYF. In DNA, the CDR3 is TGTGCCAGCAGCTCGGGACTCGCCGAGCAGTACTTC.

At least ten counts were recorded for this clonotype. V is TRBV7-8 and J is TRBJ2-1; 8 bases agree with TRBD2. The trim removed 1 base at V and 6 bases at J, leaving 8 bases unmatched. CDR1 and CDR2 (germline): SGHVS, FQNEAQ. The CDR3 has 16 residues. The CDR3 bases are TGTGCCAGCAGCTTAGTTGCGGGGGGCTACTCCAATGAGCAGTTCTTC. Its translation is CASSLVAGGYSNEQFF.

This clonotype was detected many times. The CDR3 loop reads CASSPRKGATNEKLFF. CDR3 in DNA: TGTGCCAGCAGCCCGCGAAAGGGGGCAACTAATGAAAAACTGTTTTTT. The chain joins TRBV16 to TRBJ1-4, with a possible D match to TRBD1 (6 bases). Germline values: CDR1 KGHSY, CDR2 FQNENV. The CDR3 is made up of 16 amino acids. The V and J ends lost 4 bases and 0 bases respectively, with 12 bases between them.

As concerns this clonotype: A much larger clone differs from this one at a single base, so this may be a read error. The chain has TRBV20-1 and TRBJ2-7, with TRBD2 identical over 7 bases. Germline assignment: CDR1 DFQATT and CDR2 SNEGSKA (reference sequence). The CDR3 covers 13 residues. The CDR3 region is CSTRVPSGYEQYF. CDR3 nucleotides: TGCAGTACTAGAGTTCCTAGCGGCTACGAGCAGTACTTC.

This chain links TRBV15 with TRBJ2-3; D may be TRBD2 (6 bases). The germline V gene encodes CDR1 LNHNV and CDR2 YYDKDF (reference sequence). Trimming stripped 1 base from V and 7 bases from J, with 9 bases between. The CDR3 runs 13 residues. DNA for the CDR3: TGTGCCACCAGCAGAGGGACTACCTATACGCAGTATTTT. Its translation is CATSRGTTYTQYF.

This clonotype occurred many times. The rearrangement uses TRBV4-3 and TRBJ2-3; 7 bases map to TRBD2. This CDR3 contains 17 residues. J lost 0 bases, V lost 3 bases, and 9 bases had no gene match. Germline CDR1 LGHNA, CDR2 YSLEER. CDR3 DNA sequence: TGCGCCAGCAGCCAGGCGCCTCTAGCGGCTAGCACAGATACGCAGTATTTT. This translates into CASSQAPLAASTDTQYF.

This clonotype was seen at least ten times. The V gene is TRBV5-5, the J gene TRBJ2-3; D is unclear. The CDR3 extends over 14 amino acids. Germline V gives CDR1 SGHKS, CDR2 YYEKEE (reference sequence). V was clipped by 0 bases and J by 6 bases, with 11 bases between them. The CDR3 DNA reads TGTGCCAGCAGCTTGGGGGTAGGAGCGGATACGCAGTATTTT. Protein product: CASSLGVGADTQYF.

This clonotype was detected many times. CDR3 loop: CSAGGLNYGYTF. The DNA of the CDR3 is TGCAGTGCCGGGGGGCTGAACTATGGCTACACCTTC. The chain couples TRBV20-1 to TRBJ1-2, with a possible D match to TRBD1 (6 bases). The V gene lost 6 bases and the J gene lost 2 bases, with 10 bases spanning the gap. This CDR3 has 12 residues. Germline V gene lookup returns CDR1 DFQATT and CDR2 SNEGSKA (reference sequence).

This clonotype was counted ten times or more. The chain couples TRBV20-1 to TRBJ2-3; D is uncertain. V lost 3 bases and J lost 5, with 9 bases in between. Looked up from germline, CDR1 is DFQATT and CDR2 is SNEGSKA (reference sequence). The CDR3 spans 12 residues. CDR3: CSARERVDTQYF. CDR3 coding DNA: TGCAGTGCTAGGGAAAGGGTAGATACGCAGTATTTT.

This clonotype was picked up many times. The gene calls are TRBV7-9 and TRBJ2-5, with D hard to call. The CDR3 spans 14 residues. Germline CDR1 and CDR2: SEHNR and FQNEAQ (reference sequence). The V gene lost 0 bases and the J gene lost 3 bases, with 8 bases spanning the gap. The CDR3 loop is CASSLALGKETQYF. In DNA form, the CDR3 reads TGTGCCAGCAGCTTAGCGCTGGGGAAAGAGACCCAGTACTTC.

This clonotype was seen many times. V is TRBV4-3 and J is TRBJ1-3, with 7 bases that match TRBD1. There are 18 residues in the CDR3. V dropped 1 base and J dropped 2; count of bases not matched to a gene: 11. Germline CDR1 is LGHNA and CDR2 is YSLEER. The CDR3 region has the DNA TGCGCCAGCAGCCAAGGCAGGTTGACAGGGACTGCTGGAAACACCATATATTTT. This sequence encodes CASSQGRLTGTAGNTIYF.

This clonotype was recorded a few times. The rearrangement links TRBV7-2 to TRBJ2-7; D ambiguous. The V gene lost 7 bases and the J gene lost 0 bases, with 13 bases spanning the gap. The V gene's germline CDR1 is SGHTA and CDR2 FQGNSA. The CDR3 has 14 residues. Here the CDR3 DNA reads TGTGCCAGCACCTTCAGCAAGGGCTCCTACGAGCAGTACTTC. It yields the protein CASTFSKGSYEQYF.

This chain links TRBV7-9 with TRBJ1-1; a weak D match, TRBD1 (5 bases). CDR1 is SEHNR, CDR2 FQNEAQ, per germline (reference sequence). Trimming pared 1 base from V and 2 bases from J, leaving 8 bases between. This CDR3 comprises 14 residues. CDR3 residues: CASSLVDRNTEAFF. CDR3 sequence (DNA): TGTGCCAGCAGCTTAGTAGACAGAAACACTGAAGCTTTCTTT.

This clonotype was seen repeatedly, ten times or more. The chain joins TRBV6-2 or TRBV6-3 to TRBJ1-5; 7 positions agree with TRBD1. The CDR3 sequence is 16 residues long. J gave up 3 bases and V 2 bases, and 7 bases lay outside the gene matches. Germline values: CDR1 MNHEY, CDR2 SVGEGT. CDR3 nucleotide sequence: TGTGCCAGCAGTTACGGGCCGGACAGGCCCAATCAGCCCCAGCATTTT. Translated: CASSYGPDRPNQPQHF.

This clonotype is termed medium-sized (0.01 to 0.1%). The chain joins TRBV6-6 to TRBJ2-5, with D unclear. V lost 0 bases, J lost 2 bases, and 10 bases lay in between. Germline V CDR1 and CDR2: MNHNY, SVGAGI (reference sequence). CDR3 length: 15 residues. The CDR3 coding sequence is TGTGCCAGCAGTTACTCGATACCTATTCAAGAGACCCAGTACTTC. Its translation: CASSYSIPIQETQYF.

This clonotype was recorded at least ten times. The V call is TRBV6-5, the J call TRBJ1-6, with unresolved D. Germline CDR1 MNHEY, CDR2 SVGAGI. The germline V and J ends were trimmed by 6 bases and 10 bases, with 19 bases remaining between them. The CDR3 length is 15 residues. The CDR3 nucleotides are TGTGCCAGCAGCCGCACACTACCCAAGGACTCACCCCTCCACTTT. Translating gives CASSRTLPKDSPLHF.